Below, 16 T cell receptor beta chains from the same sample are listed, as sequenced in a study of cytomegalovirus exposure and HLA in healthy donors. This table comes from immunoSEQ multiplex PCR, and its TCRdb copy is limited to in-frame clones, with some not included. The repertoire holds 250,000 to 350,000 clones, with roughly 88% as singletons. Sequences were obtained from PBMCs. The receptors were gathered from a woman younger than 35 in good health and CMV-seronegative.

The rearrangement uses TRBV27 and TRBJ1-5; D is unresolved. Per germline, CDR1 MNHEY and CDR2 SMNVEV (reference sequence). V was shortened by 3 bases and J by 5 bases, with 11 bases between the two germline ends. This CDR3 contains 14 residues. The CDR3 nucleotides are TGTGCCAGCAGTTTGTATAGCCCTGATCAGCCCCAGCATTTT. Protein product: CASSLYSPDQPQHF.

The chain uses TRBV28 and TRBJ1-5; no clear D. Trimming removed 7 bases at V and 5 bases at J, with 6 bases between. Germline lookup yields CDR1 MDHEN and CDR2 SYDVKM. The CDR3 is 11 amino acids. The CDR3 is CASTTDQPQHF. CDR3 in DNA: TGTGCCAGCACCACTGATCAGCCCCAGCATTTT.

The genes are TRBV4-1 and TRBJ2-7; TRBD1 might be the D (5 bases). Trimming left V 2 bases short and J 4 bases short, with 6 bases between. CDR1 is MGHRA, CDR2 YSYEKL, per germline. CDR3 length equals 12 residues. CDR3 bases: TGCGCCAGCAGCCAAACAGGTTACGAGCAGTACTTC. Translated: CASSQTGYEQYF.

As DNA, the CDR3 is TGTGCCAGCAGCTTAAGTAGCGGGAGATTGAGCGAGCAGTACTTC. Translating gives CASSLSSGRLSEQYF. The chain combines TRBV7-9 with TRBJ2-7; 9 bases match TRBD2. The CDR3 is 15 residues long. CDR1 is SEHNR and CDR2 is FQNEAQ in the germline V gene (reference sequence). V lost 2 bases to trimming and J lost 6 bases; unmatched junction nucleotides: 8.

This chain joins TRBV7-8 and TRBJ2-3; no clear D gene. Trimming pared 0 bases from V and 5 bases from J, leaving 3 bases between. This CDR3 is 12 amino acids long. Per germline, CDR1 SGHVS and CDR2 FQNEAQ. The CDR3: CASSLARDTQYF. In DNA form, the CDR3 reads TGTGCCAGCAGCTTAGCTAGAGATACGCAGTATTTT.

The V and J genes are TRBV2 and TRBJ1-1; tentative D call: TRBD1 (5 bases). The V and J ends lost 7 bases and 0 bases respectively, with 12 bases between them. The germline gives CDR1 SNHLY, CDR2 FYNNEI. This CDR3 comprises 14 residues. CDR3 bases: TGTGCCAGCACAGGGCGGAGGGTGAACACTGAAGCTTTCTTT. Protein sequence: CASTGRRVNTEAFF.

V is TRBV16 and J is TRBJ2-7; 10 bases map to TRBD1. After removal of 0 bases from V and 5 bases from J, the junction contained 10 bases not matched to a gene. CDR1 and CDR2 from the germline V gene are KGHSY and FQNENV. The CDR3 covers 17 residues. DNA of the CDR3: TGTGCCAGCAGCCAATCGTTAGGGACAGGGGTAGCGAACGAGCAGTACTTC. Encoded protein: CASSQSLGTGVANEQYF.

The J gene is TRBJ2-1, the V gene TRBV30; the D gene is possibly TRBD2 (5 bases). This CDR3 has 11 residues. Between the trimmed V and J ends, which lost 3 bases and 7 bases, there was a span of 7 bases. Per germline, CDR1 GTSNPN and CDR2 SVGIG (reference sequence). CDR3 residues: CAWSEGNEQFF. The CDR3, as DNA: TGTGCCTGGAGCGAGGGTAATGAGCAGTTCTTC.

This chain connects TRBV10-2 to TRBJ2-5; weak D call: TRBD2 (6 bases). With 11 bases removed from V and 1 base from J, the gap between germline ends came to 17 bases. The CDR3 has 14 residues. Germline loops: CDR1 WSHSY, CDR2 SAAADI. The CDR3 coding sequence is TGCGCCTCGAAGCGGGTAGGCAGCCAAGAGACCCAGTACTTC. This encodes CASKRVGSQETQYF.

The V gene is TRBV11-2, the J gene TRBJ2-1, with TRBD1 matching 7 bases. CDR1 SGHAT and CDR2 FQNNGV come from the germline V gene. This CDR3 has 15 residues. Germline trimming cut 1 base from V and 9 bases from J; bases unmatched to any gene: 9. CDR3 nucleotide sequence: TGTGCCAGCAGCTTAGCGGCCAGGGGGTCGGTTGAGCAGTTCTTC. Protein: CASSLAARGSVEQFF.

This chain connects TRBV5-6 to TRBJ1-2, with a tentative D call TRBD1 (5 bases). Trimming cost V 1 base and J 9 bases, with 10 bases left between them. The CDR3 is 12 amino acids. The germline V gene encodes CDR1 SGHDT and CDR2 YYEEEE. This CDR3 reads CASSLSGLSYTF. The CDR3 DNA is TGTGCCAGCAGCTTGTCAGGGTTAAGCTACACCTTC.

The chain is built from TRBV5-6 and TRBJ1-2, with D unclear. The CDR3 runs to 13 residues. V dropped 0 bases and J dropped 7 bases, with 10 bases sitting between them. Germline lookup yields CDR1 SGHDT and CDR2 YYEEEE. DNA of the CDR3: TGTGCCAGCAGCTTGGTCCCTCGCAGTGGCTACACCTTC. Translated, it gives CASSLVPRSGYTF.

This clone was observed a handful of times. The chain recombines TRBV23-1 with TRBJ2-5, with TRBD2 matching 8 bases. TRBV23-1 is identified as an open reading frame with a role that is uncertain. This CDR3 has 16 residues. Unmatched junction bases numbered 7, after V lost 4 bases and J lost 0 bases. CDR3 protein: CASSLPRGGYQETQYF. The CDR3 nucleotides are TGCGCCAGCAGTCTGCCACGGGGGGGGTACCAAGAGACCCAGTACTTC.

This chain uses TRBV9 with TRBJ1-6; D gene ambiguous. The V and J ends lost 4 bases and 7 bases respectively, with 15 bases between them. The CDR3 has 15 residues. The germline V gene encodes CDR1 SGDLS and CDR2 YYNGEE. The CDR3 reads CASSPDYGRNSPLHF. DNA for the CDR3: TGTGCCAGCAGCCCTGACTATGGTAGGAATTCACCCCTCCACTTT.

This chain links TRBV4-1 with TRBJ2-3; 8 bases fit TRBD2. CDR1 and CDR2 from the germline V gene are MGHRA and YSYEKL. This CDR3 region has 16 residues. The V gene end was trimmed by 0 bases and the J gene end by 0 bases; junction bases not matched to a gene: 2. CDR3: CASSQDPGGSTDTQYF. CDR3 nucleotides: TGCGCCAGCAGCCAAGATCCGGGGGGGAGCACAGATACGCAGTATTTT.

This clone showed up just once. The genes are TRBV27 and TRBJ1-4; D might be TRBD1 (5 bases). Trimming stripped 4 bases from V and 10 bases from J, with 16 bases between. The CDR3 contains 14 residues. The germline CDR1 and CDR2 sequences are MNHEY and SMNVEV (reference sequence). CDR3 bases: TGTGCCAGCAGTTCCCAGGGTGTGTTTGGAAAACTGTTTTTT. Encoded protein: CASSSQGVFGKLFF.